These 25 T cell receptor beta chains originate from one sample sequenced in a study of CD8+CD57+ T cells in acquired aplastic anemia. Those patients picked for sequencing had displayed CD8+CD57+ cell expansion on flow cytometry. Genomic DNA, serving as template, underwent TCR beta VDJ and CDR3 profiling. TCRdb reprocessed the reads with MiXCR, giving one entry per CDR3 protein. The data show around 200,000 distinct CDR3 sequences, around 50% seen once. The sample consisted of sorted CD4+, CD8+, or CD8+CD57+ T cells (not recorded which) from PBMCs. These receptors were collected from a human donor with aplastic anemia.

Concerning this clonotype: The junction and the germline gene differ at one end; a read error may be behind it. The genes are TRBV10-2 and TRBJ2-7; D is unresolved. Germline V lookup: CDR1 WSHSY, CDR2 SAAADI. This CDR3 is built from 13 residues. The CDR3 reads CASSPGLTYEQYF. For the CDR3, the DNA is TGTGCCAGCTCACCGGGCTTAACCTACGAGCAGTACTTC.

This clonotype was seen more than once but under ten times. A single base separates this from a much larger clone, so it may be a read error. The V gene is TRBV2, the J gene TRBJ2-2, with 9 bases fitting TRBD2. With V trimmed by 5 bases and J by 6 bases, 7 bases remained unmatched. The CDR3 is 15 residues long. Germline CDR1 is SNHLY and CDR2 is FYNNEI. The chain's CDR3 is CASSPAGGGAGELFF. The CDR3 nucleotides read TGTGCCAGCAGTCCGGCGGGGGGGGGCGCCGGGGAGCTGTTTTTT.

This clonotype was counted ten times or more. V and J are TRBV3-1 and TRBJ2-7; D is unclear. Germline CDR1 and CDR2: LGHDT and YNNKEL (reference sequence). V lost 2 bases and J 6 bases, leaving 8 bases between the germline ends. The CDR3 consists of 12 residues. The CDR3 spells CASSQTRFEQYF. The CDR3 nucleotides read TGTGCCAGCAGCCAAACCCGGTTCGAGCAGTACTTC.

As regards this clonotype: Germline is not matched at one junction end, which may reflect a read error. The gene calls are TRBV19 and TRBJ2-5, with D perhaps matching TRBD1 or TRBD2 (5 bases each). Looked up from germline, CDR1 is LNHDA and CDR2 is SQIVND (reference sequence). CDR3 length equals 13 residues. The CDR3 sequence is CASSLGPQETRYF. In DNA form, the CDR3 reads TGTGCCAGCAGCTTGGGACCACAAGAGACCCGGTACTTC.

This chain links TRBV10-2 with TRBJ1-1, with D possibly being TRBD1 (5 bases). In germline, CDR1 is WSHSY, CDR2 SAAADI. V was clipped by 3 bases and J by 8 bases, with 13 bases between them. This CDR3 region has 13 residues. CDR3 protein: CASSDPGRTEAFF. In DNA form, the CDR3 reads TGCGCCAGCAGTGACCCGGGACGGACAGAAGCTTTCTTT.

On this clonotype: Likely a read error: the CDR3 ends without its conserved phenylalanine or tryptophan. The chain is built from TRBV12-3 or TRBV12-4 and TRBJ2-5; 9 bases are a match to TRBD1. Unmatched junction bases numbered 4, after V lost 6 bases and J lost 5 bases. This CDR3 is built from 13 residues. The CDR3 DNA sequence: TGTGCCAGCAGAGGACAGGGGAAGGAGACCCAGTACCTC. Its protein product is CASRGQGKETQYL.

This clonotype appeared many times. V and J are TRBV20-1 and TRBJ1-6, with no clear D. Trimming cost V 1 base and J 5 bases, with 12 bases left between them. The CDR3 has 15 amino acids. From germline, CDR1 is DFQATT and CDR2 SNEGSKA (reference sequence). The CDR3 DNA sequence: TGCAGTGCTAGAGGAGGGTGGGCTAATAATTCACCCCTCCACTTT. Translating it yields CSARGGWANNSPLHF.

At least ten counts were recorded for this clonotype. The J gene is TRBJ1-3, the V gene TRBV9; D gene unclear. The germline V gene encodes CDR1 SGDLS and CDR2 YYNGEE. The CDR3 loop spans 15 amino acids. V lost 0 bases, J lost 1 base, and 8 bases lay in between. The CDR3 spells CASSVDRVSGNTIYF. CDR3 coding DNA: TGTGCCAGCAGCGTAGATAGGGTTTCTGGAAACACCATATATTTT.

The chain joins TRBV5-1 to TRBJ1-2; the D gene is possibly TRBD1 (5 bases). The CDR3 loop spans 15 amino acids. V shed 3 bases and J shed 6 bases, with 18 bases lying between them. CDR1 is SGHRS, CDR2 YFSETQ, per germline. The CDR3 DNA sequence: TGCGCCAGCAGCTCATTATCGGGACTCAAAGATGGCTACACCTTC. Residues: CASSSLSGLKDGYTF. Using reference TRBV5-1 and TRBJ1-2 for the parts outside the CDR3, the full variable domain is KAGVTQTPRYLIKTRGQQVTLSCSPISGHRSVSWYQQTPGQGLQFLFEYFSETQRNKGNFPGRFSGRQFSNSRSEMNVSTLELGDSALYLCASSSLSGLKDGYTFGSGTRLTVV.

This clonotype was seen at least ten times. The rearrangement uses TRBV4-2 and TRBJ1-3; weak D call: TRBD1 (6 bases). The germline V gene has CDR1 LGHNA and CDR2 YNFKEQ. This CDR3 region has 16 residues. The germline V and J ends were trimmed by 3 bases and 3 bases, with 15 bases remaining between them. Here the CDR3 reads CASSQPTGNNGNTIYF. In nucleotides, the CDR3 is TGTGCCAGCAGCCAGCCGACAGGAAATAATGGAAACACCATATATTTT.

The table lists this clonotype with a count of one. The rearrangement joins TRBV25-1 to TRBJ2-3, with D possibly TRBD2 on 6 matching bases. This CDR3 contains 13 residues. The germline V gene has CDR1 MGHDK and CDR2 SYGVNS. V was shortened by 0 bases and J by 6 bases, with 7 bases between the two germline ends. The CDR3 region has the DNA TGTGCCAGCAGTGAATATCGGGGGGATACGCAGTATTTT. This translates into CASSEYRGDTQYF.

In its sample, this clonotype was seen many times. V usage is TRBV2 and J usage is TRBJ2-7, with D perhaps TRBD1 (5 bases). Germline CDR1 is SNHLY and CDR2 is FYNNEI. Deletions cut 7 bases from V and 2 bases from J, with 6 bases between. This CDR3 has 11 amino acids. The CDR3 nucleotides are TGTGCCAGCAAAGGGGCCTACGAGCAGTACTTC. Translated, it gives CASKGAYEQYF.

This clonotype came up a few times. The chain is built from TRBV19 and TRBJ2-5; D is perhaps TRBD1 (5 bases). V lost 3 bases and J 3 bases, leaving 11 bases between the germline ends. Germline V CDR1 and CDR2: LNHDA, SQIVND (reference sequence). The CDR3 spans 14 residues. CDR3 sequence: CASSMLGREETQYF. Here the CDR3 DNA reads TGTGCCAGTAGTATGTTGGGCAGGGAAGAGACCCAGTACTTC.

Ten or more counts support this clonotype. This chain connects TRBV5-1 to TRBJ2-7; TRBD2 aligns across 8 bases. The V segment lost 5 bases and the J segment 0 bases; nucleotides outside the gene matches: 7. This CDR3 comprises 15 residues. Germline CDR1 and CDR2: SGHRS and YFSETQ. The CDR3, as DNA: TGCGCCAGCAGGAGGAGCGGGGGAACCTCCTACGAGCAGTACTTC. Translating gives CASRRSGGTSYEQYF.

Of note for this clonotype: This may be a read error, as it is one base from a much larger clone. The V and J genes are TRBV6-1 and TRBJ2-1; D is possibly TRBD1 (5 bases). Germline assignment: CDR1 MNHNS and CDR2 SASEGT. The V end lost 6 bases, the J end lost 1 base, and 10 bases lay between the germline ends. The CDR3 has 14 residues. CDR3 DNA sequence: TGTGCCAGCAGATTACAGGAGTCCTACAATGAGCAGTTCTTC. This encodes CASRLQESYNEQFF.

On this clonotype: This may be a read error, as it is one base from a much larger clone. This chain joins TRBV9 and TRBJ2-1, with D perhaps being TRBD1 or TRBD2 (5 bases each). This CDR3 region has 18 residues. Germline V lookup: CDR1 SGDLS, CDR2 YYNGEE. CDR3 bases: TGCGCCAGCCGCCAGGGCGCGGGTTTCGGAAGCTCCTACAATGAGCAGTTCTTC. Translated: CASRQGAGFGSSYNEQFF.

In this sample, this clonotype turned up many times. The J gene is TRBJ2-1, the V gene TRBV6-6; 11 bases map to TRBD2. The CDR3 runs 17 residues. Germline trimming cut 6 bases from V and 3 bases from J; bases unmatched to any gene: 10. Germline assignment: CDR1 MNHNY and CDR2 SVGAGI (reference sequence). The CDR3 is CASRVLAGASGYNEQFF. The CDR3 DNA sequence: TGTGCCAGCAGAGTACTAGCGGGGGCGTCAGGCTACAATGAGCAGTTCTTC.

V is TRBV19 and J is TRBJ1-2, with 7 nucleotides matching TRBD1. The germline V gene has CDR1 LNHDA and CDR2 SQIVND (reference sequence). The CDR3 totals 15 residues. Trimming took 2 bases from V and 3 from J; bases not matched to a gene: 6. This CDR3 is CASSINSGGDYGYTF. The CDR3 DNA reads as TGTGCCAGTAGTATAAATTCAGGGGGGGACTATGGCTACACCTTC.

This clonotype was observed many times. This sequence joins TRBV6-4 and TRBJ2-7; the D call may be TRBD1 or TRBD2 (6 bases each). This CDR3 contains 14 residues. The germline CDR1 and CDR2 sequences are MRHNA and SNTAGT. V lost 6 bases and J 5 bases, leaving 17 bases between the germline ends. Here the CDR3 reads CASRVLGGCNEQYF. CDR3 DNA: TGTGCCAGCAGGGTATTGGGGGGCTGCAACGAGCAGTACTTC.

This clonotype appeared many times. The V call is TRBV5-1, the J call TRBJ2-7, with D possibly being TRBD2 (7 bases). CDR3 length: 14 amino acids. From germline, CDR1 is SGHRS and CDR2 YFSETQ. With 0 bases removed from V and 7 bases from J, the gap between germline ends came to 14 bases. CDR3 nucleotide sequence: TGCGCCAGCAGCTTGGCGGGGGGCGGAGGGGAGCAGTACTTC. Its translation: CASSLAGGGGEQYF. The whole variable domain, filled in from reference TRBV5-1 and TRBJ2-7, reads KAGVTQTPRYLIKTRGQQVTLSCSPISGHRSVSWYQQTPGQGLQFLFEYFSETQRNKGNFPGRFSGRQFSNSRSEMNVSTLELGDSALYLCASSLAGGGGEQYFGPGTRLTVT.

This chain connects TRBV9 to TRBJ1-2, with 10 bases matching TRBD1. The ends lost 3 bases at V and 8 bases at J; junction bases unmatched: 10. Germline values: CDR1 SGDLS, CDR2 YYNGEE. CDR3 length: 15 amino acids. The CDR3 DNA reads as TGTGCCAGCAGCGGGGCCCGGGACAGGGGTGAAGGCTACACCTTC. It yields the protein CASSGARDRGEGYTF.

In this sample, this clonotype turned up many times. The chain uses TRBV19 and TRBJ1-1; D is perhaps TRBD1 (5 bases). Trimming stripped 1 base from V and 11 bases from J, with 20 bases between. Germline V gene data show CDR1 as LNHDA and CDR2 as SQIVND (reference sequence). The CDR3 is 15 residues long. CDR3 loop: CASSIGGEARGAAFF. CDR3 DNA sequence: TGTGCCAGTAGTATAGGGGGGGAGGCGAGGGGAGCGGCTTTCTTT.

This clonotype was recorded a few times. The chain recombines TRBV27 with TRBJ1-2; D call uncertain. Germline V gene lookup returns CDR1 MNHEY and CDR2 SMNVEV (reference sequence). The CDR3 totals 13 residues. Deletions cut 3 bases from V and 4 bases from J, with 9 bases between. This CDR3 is CASSFQDGYGYTF. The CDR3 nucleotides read TGTGCCAGCAGTTTTCAGGACGGCTATGGCTACACCTTC.

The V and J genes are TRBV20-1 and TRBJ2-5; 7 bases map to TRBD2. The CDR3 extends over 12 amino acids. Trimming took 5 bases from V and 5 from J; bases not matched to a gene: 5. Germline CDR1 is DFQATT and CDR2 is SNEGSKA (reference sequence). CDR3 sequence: CSALGGGETQYF. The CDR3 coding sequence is TGCAGTGCTCTGGGGGGGGGGGAGACCCAGTACTTC.

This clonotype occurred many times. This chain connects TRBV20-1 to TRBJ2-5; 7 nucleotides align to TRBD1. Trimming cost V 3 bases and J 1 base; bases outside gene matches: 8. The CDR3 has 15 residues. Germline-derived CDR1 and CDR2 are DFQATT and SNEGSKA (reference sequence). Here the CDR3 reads CSASTGTAVQETQYF. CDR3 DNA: TGCAGTGCTAGCACCGGGACAGCCGTCCAAGAGACCCAGTACTTC.